This TCR beta chain was recorded in a study of metastatic and nonmetastatic thyroid tumors. Study at large: Repertoires from blood and tumor or nodule tissue of malignant and benign thyroid patients were compared.

General study points: The reported finding was significantly higher TCR beta diversity in malignant thyroid tumors relative to benign nodules, in blood and tumor.

Authors' analysis steps: CDR3 was compared across clinicopathological groups, and the resulting differences were used to build a distant-metastasis classifier for papillary thyroid cancer. TCRdb re-clonotyped the PCR reads through MiXCR. The V and J calls come from TCRdb's annotation, not from the publication. The table records around 38,000 clones, 20% to 30% of them present only once. No patient received treatment before thyroid surgery. At least ten counts were recorded for this clone. Its specificity is not known. This sequence was found in a female donor with papillary thyroid cancer or a benign thyroid nodule (not recorded which). Some clones in this sample may be carry-over from other donors' samples. The source material was blood.

CDR3 region: CASSYHGGYNEQFF. The DNA for the CDR3 is TGTGCCAGCAGTTACCATGGGGGGTACAATGAGCAGTTCTTC. The gene calls are TRBV6-6 and TRBJ2-1, with D perhaps matching TRBD2 (6 bases). V was trimmed by 2 bases and J by 4 bases, leaving 9 bases between them. CDR1 and CDR2 (germline): MNHNY, SVGAGI (reference sequence). CDR3 length: 14 residues.